A single sample is the source of the 31 T cell receptor beta chains below, sequenced in a study of beta chain features in type 1 diabetes. Sequenced material consisted of expressed TCRB transcripts (all of the isolated RNA was reverse transcribed). Profiled with immunoSEQ multiplex PCR; TCRdb holds only in-frame clones, not every one. This sample has 310,000 or so clones, with roughly 8% found just once. The sample comprised central memory CD4+ T cells from blood. All receptors come from a woman younger than 30 in good health.

The rearrangement links TRBV2 to TRBJ2-7; D is perhaps TRBD2 (7 bases). Germline V gives CDR1 SNHLY, CDR2 FYNNEI. The CDR3 length is 14 residues. V lost 5 bases and J 3 bases, leaving 14 bases between the germline ends. This CDR3 reads CASSRGRDYYEQYF. The DNA of the CDR3 is TGTGCCAGCAGTCGGGGGCGGGACTACTACGAGCAGTACTTC.

V gene TRBV11-1 combines with J gene TRBJ2-7; 12 nucleotides line up with TRBD2. There are 15 residues in the CDR3. Trimming cost V 3 bases and J 2 bases; bases outside gene matches: 2. Germline assignment: CDR1 SGHAT and CDR2 FQDESV (reference sequence). CDR3 coding DNA: TGTGCCAGCAGCTTTCGGACTAGCGGGACCTACGAGCAGTACTTC. Protein: CASSFRTSGTYEQYF.

The CDR3 DNA reads TGTGCCACCCGGCCCGGGGGCGCAAGCAAAAACATTCAGTACTTC. Amino acids: CATRPGGASKNIQYF. The rearrangement links TRBV15 to TRBJ2-4; TRBD1 or TRBD2 may be the D gene (6 bases each). Per the germline V gene, CDR1 is LNHNV and CDR2 is YYDKDF (reference sequence). The CDR3 totals 15 residues. The ends were cut back, 8 bases at V and 3 bases at J, with 17 bases in the middle.

This rearrangement joins TRBV15 to TRBJ2-7; D remains unclear. Germline-derived CDR1 and CDR2 are LNHNV and YYDKDF (reference sequence). The V gene lost 4 bases and the J gene lost 3 bases, with 7 bases spanning the gap. The CDR3 is 12 residues long. This chain's CDR3 is CATSKGRYEQYF. Here the CDR3 DNA reads TGTGCCACCAGCAAGGGCCGCTACGAGCAGTACTTC.

This clone was seen more than once but under ten times. Other nucleotide sequences in the sample specify the same CDR3. V usage is TRBV6-6 and J usage is TRBJ1-2; D gene unclear. Germline V gene lookup returns CDR1 MNHNY and CDR2 SVGAGI (reference sequence). V was cut by 4 bases and J by 8 bases, with 11 bases left in between. The CDR3 extends over 12 amino acids. The CDR3 protein is CASSSASGGYTF. CDR3 nucleotide sequence: TGTGCCAGCAGTTCAGCCTCGGGGGGCTACACCTTC.

The rearrangement joins TRBV29-1 to TRBJ1-2, with TRBD1 matching over 9 bases. Trimming at V came to 3 bases and at J to 6 bases, leaving 5 bases not matched to a gene. In germline, CDR1 is SQVTM, CDR2 ANQGSEA. This CDR3 region has 13 residues. The CDR3 DNA reads as TGCAGCGTTGAGTCTGGGACAGGGCATGGCTACACCTTC. This codes for CSVESGTGHGYTF.

This clone was seen a handful of times. The chain links TRBV5-6 to TRBJ2-7; possibly TRBD1 for D (5 bases). V was pared by 4 bases and J by 3 bases, with 14 bases between. From germline, CDR1 is SGHDT and CDR2 YYEEEE. The CDR3 spans 14 residues. The CDR3 nucleotides read TGTGCCAGCAGCGGGGCCGGGCTTAGCTACGAGCAGTACTTC. Residues: CASSGAGLSYEQYF.

This clone was observed many times. The gene calls are TRBV5-1 and TRBJ2-7, with D perhaps given as TRBD1 or TRBD2 (5 bases each). Trimming pared 7 bases from V and 2 bases from J, leaving 10 bases between. Germline lookup yields CDR1 SGHRS and CDR2 YFSETQ. This CDR3 has 12 residues. In DNA, the CDR3 is TGCGCCAGCGCTCGGGACGCCTACGAGCAGTACTTC. Translated, it gives CASARDAYEQYF.

This clone was detected only a few times. This chain uses TRBV6-5 with TRBJ2-3; D is undetermined. CDR3 size: 13 residues. Germline CDR1 MNHEY, CDR2 SVGAGI. Trimming shortened V by 8 bases and J by 6 bases, and 15 bases separated the two germline ends. CDR3 nucleotides: TGTGCCAGCCGCCCGATCGGTAGGGATACGCAGTATTTT. Translation: CASRPIGRDTQYF.

A few counts support this clone. V usage is TRBV6-5 and J usage is TRBJ2-7; TRBD2 aligns across 8 bases. V dropped 0 bases and J dropped 6; count of bases not matched to a gene: 10. Germline loops: CDR1 MNHEY, CDR2 SVGAGI. The CDR3 totals 16 residues. CDR3 bases: TGTGCCAGCAGTTACTCGTTCTCTACGGGAGGGCGCGAGCAGTACTTC. Residues: CASSYSFSTGGREQYF.

The table lists this clone with many counts. This chain connects TRBV14 to TRBJ1-1; no clear D gene. CDR1 is SGHDN and CDR2 is FVKESK in the germline V gene. The CDR3 is made up of 14 amino acids. Trimming cost V 4 bases and J 6 bases, with 15 bases left between them. The CDR3 DNA follows: TGTGCCAGCAGCCTCCGCGGAGTCGACGCTGAAGCTTTCTTT. It yields the protein CASSLRGVDAEAFF.

The J gene is TRBJ2-6, the V gene TRBV27; 11 bases agree with TRBD1. The CDR3 spans 17 residues. V gave up 6 bases and J gave up 0 bases; unmatched junction bases: 4. CDR1 and CDR2 (germline): MNHEY, SMNVEV (reference sequence). The chain's CDR3 is CASRPGTGGSGANVLTF. DNA for the CDR3: TGTGCCAGCAGACCCGGGACAGGGGGCTCTGGGGCCAACGTCCTGACTTTC.

Details on this clone: Other DNA sequences in the sample encode the same CDR3. The rearrangement links TRBV20-1 to TRBJ2-7; the D gene is possibly TRBD1 (5 bases). The CDR3 extends over 11 amino acids. Trimming took 3 bases from V and 5 from J, leaving 8 bases between them. The V gene's germline CDR1 is DFQATT and CDR2 SNEGSKA (reference sequence). DNA of the CDR3: TGCAGTGCTAGTCAGGGAAACGAGCAGTACTTC. Protein sequence: CSASQGNEQYF.

This clone was found a few times. J is TRBJ1-2 and V is TRBV4-3; a weak D match, TRBD1 (5 bases). Trimming shortened V by 0 bases and J by 8 bases, and 16 bases separated the two germline ends. Germline CDR1 is LGHNA and CDR2 is YSLEER. The CDR3 loop spans 15 amino acids. The CDR3 sequence: CASSQDGTLPSGYTF. The CDR3 DNA reads TGCGCCAGCAGCCAAGACGGGACCCTCCCTTCCGGCTACACCTTC.

This clone turned up a few times. The CDR3: CASSLSGDYTDTQYF. The CDR3 DNA follows: TGCGCCAGCAGCCTGTCGGGGGACTACACAGATACGCAGTATTTT. The V gene is TRBV5-1, the J gene TRBJ2-3, with 7 bases aligning to TRBD2. The CDR3 runs to 15 residues. The germline CDR1 and CDR2 sequences are SGHRS and YFSETQ. V was pared by 4 bases and J by 2 bases, with 7 bases of the junction left unmatched.

In the case of this clone: The same CDR3 also results from other DNA sequences found in this sample. V is TRBV5-4 and J is TRBJ1-1; D is possibly TRBD1 (5 bases). The CDR3 contains 14 residues. V was pared by 0 bases and J by 5 bases, with 11 bases between. Germline assignment: CDR1 SGHNT and CDR2 YYREEE (reference sequence). Here the CDR3 DNA reads TGTGCCAGCAGCTTGGCCGCGGGGGGAACTGAAGCTTTCTTT. This encodes CASSLAAGGTEAFF.

The CDR3 coding sequence is TGCAGTGCTAGTTTTGAAGCTTTCTTT. Translated: CSASFEAFF. V is TRBV20-1 and J is TRBJ1-1; the D is unclear. The CDR3 spans 9 residues. Trimming pared 3 bases from V and 7 bases from J, leaving 3 bases between. Germline CDR1 and CDR2: DFQATT and SNEGSKA (reference sequence).

This clone turned up a few times. V gene TRBV15 combines with J gene TRBJ1-1, with D unresolved. The ends were cut back, 0 bases at V and 1 base at J, with 12 bases in the middle. The CDR3 is 16 residues long. The germline V gene has CDR1 LNHNV and CDR2 YYDKDF (reference sequence). The CDR3 spells CATSRDLARRNTEAFF. CDR3 in DNA: TGTGCCACCAGCAGAGATCTTGCCAGGCGGAACACTGAAGCTTTCTTT.

This clone was counted a few times. V usage is TRBV28 and J usage is TRBJ2-5; 10 bases line up with TRBD2. The CDR3 is 15 residues long. The V and J ends lost 1 base and 4 bases, in that order; junction bases with no gene match: 3. Germline V gene data show CDR1 as MDHEN and CDR2 as SYDVKM. The CDR3 nucleotides read TGTGCCAGCAGTTTATACCTAGCGGGAGCAGAGACCCAGTACTTC. Translated, it gives CASSLYLAGAETQYF.

Comments on this clone: This may arise from a read error, as a much more abundant clone is one base away. This sequence joins TRBV7-9 and TRBJ2-3, with TRBD1 identical over 7 bases. The germline V gene has CDR1 SEHNR and CDR2 FQNEAQ (reference sequence). J gave up 1 base and V 2 bases, and 0 bases lay outside the gene matches. This CDR3 region has 14 residues. The CDR3 nucleotides read TGTGCCAGCAGCTTACAGGGGGGCACAGATACGCAGTATTTT. Protein product: CASSLQGGTDTQYF.

In its sample, this clone was seen a few times. This sequence joins TRBV6-5 and TRBJ2-6; no clear D gene. With 6 bases removed from V and 11 bases from J, the gap between germline ends came to 17 bases. The germline V gene has CDR1 MNHEY and CDR2 SVGAGI. The CDR3 loop spans 14 amino acids. The CDR3 protein is CASSQVYTSDVLTF. The DNA for the CDR3 is TGTGCCAGCAGCCAAGTTTATACGTCCGACGTCCTGACTTTC.

The chain combines TRBV28 with TRBJ1-2, with D possibly TRBD1 on 6 matching bases. This CDR3 is 14 amino acids long. The germline gives CDR1 MDHEN, CDR2 SYDVKM. V dropped 5 bases and J dropped 4 bases, with 14 bases sitting between them. The DNA for the CDR3 is TGTGCCAGCAGTGGGCAGGGGCCCTCCTATGGCTACACCTTC. Protein sequence: CASSGQGPSYGYTF.

This clone appeared a few times. The chain carries TRBV6-5 and TRBJ1-5; D not certain. V was cut by 6 bases and J by 4 bases, with 10 bases left in between. Germline assignment: CDR1 MNHEY and CDR2 SVGAGI. This CDR3 is built from 13 residues. The CDR3 loop is CASSRDLNQPQHF. The CDR3 DNA reads as TGTGCCAGCAGCCGGGATCTGAATCAGCCCCAGCATTTT.

V gene TRBV5-4 combines with J gene TRBJ1-1; D unclear. This CDR3 spans 15 amino acids. Germline V gene lookup returns CDR1 SGHNT and CDR2 YYREEE (reference sequence). Trimming pared 0 bases from V and 1 base from J, leaving 10 bases between. DNA for the CDR3: TGTGCCAGCAGCTTGGCAGGCAGGCAGAACACTGAAGCTTTCTTT. As protein: CASSLAGRQNTEAFF.

This clone was seen a handful of times. The V and J genes are TRBV11-2 and TRBJ2-5; TRBD1 agrees at 9 bases. CDR1 is SGHAT, CDR2 FQNNGV, per germline. This CDR3 spans 14 amino acids. V dropped 7 bases and J dropped 4; count of bases not matched to a gene: 7. The CDR3 coding sequence is TGTGCCAGCACCGCCGGGACAGGGCGAGAGACCCAGTACTTC. Amino acids: CASTAGTGRETQYF.

This clone was seen a few times. The chain links TRBV19 to TRBJ2-7; no clear D gene. V was clipped by 3 bases and J by 4 bases, with 16 bases between them. The CDR3 length is 15 residues. Germline V CDR1 and CDR2: LNHDA, SQIVND (reference sequence). DNA of the CDR3: TGTGCCAGTAGTATTCCCGTTCCAAACAGATACGAGCAGTACTTC. This translates into CASSIPVPNRYEQYF.

There are a few counts of this clone. The rearrangement links TRBV28 to TRBJ2-7; TRBD1 matches 11 bases. This CDR3 spans 15 amino acids. The junction had 6 bases not matched to a gene; V was cut back by 5 bases and J by 3 bases. The germline V gene encodes CDR1 MDHEN and CDR2 SYDVKM. The CDR3, as DNA: TGTGCCAGCAGTCACACTGGGACAGGGGGCTACGAGCAGTACTTC. It translates to CASSHTGTGGYEQYF.

The CDR3 region is CASSLARLAGVGDTQYF. The CDR3 region has the DNA TGTGCCAGCAGCTTAGCACGACTAGCGGGAGTAGGAGATACGCAGTATTTT. The V and J genes are TRBV7-9 and TRBJ2-3; 12 nucleotides match TRBD2. CDR3 length: 17 residues. V shed 0 bases and J 5 bases; nucleotides not matched to a gene: 6. From germline, CDR1 is SEHNR and CDR2 FQNEAQ (reference sequence).

As DNA, the CDR3 is TGTGCCAGCAGACTATCTGGGGACCCCCAGTACCCCCAGCATTTT. Its translation is CASRLSGDPQYPQHF. The chain has TRBV27 and TRBJ1-5; D possibly corresponds to TRBD1 (5 bases). Looked up from germline, CDR1 is MNHEY and CDR2 is SMNVEV (reference sequence). Trimming took 6 bases from V and 10 from J, leaving 22 bases between them. The CDR3 loop spans 15 amino acids.

This chain uses TRBV6-5 with TRBJ2-3; D might be TRBD1 (5 bases). The germline V gene has CDR1 MNHEY and CDR2 SVGAGI. V lost 6 bases, J lost 9 bases, and 16 bases lay in between. The length of the CDR3 is 13 residues. CDR3 bases: TGTGCCAGCAGCCTTCGACAGCTTGGGACGCAGTATTTT. Translation gives CASSLRQLGTQYF.

V is TRBV5-6 and J is TRBJ2-7, with TRBD1 as a possible D gene (6 bases). Germline V gene data show CDR1 as SGHDT and CDR2 as YYEEEE. Trimming shortened V by 3 bases and J by 3 bases, and 10 bases separated the two germline ends. The CDR3 contains 13 residues. In DNA form, the CDR3 reads TGTGCCAGCAGCTCCACAGGGTTCTACGAGCAGTACTTC. This gives the protein CASSSTGFYEQYF.